This T cell receptor beta chain was sequenced during a study of cytomegalovirus exposure and HLA in healthy donors. With 60 Vbeta and 13 Jbeta primers, the PCR was carried out. The method was immunoSEQ multiplex PCR; TCRdb's version includes in-frame clones alone and lacks a portion of them. The sample shows about 83,000 clones, about two thirds of them seen only once. The sequence derives from a man in his 60s in good health and CMV-seronegative. Sequenced material: PBMCs.

In nucleotides, the CDR3 is TGTGCCAGCAGCTTGGGGGACAGGGGGCGTGGAGATACGCAGTATTTT. Encoded protein: CASSLGDRGRGDTQYF. J is TRBJ2-3 and V is TRBV5-8; 12 bases map to TRBD1. Losses at the gene ends were 0 bases for V and 5 bases for J; bases not matched to a gene: 4. Per germline, CDR1 SGHTS and CDR2 YDEGEE. The CDR3 is 16 residues long.